This TCR beta chain was sequenced for a study of OX40 agonist ivuxolimab in advanced cancers. Data came from immunoSEQ multiplex PCR; TCRdb stores just in-frame clones and leaves some out. The sample holds 65,000 to 95,000 clones, 85% to 95% seen once. The germline V gene has CDR1 SEHNR and CDR2 FQNEAQ (reference sequence). The CDR3 loop spans 12 amino acids. V dropped 5 bases and J dropped 9 bases, with 11 bases sitting between them. This clonotype originated in an adult with an advanced solid tumor such as melanoma, head and neck, liver or kidney cancer. V and J are TRBV7-9 and TRBJ2-1; D perhaps matches TRBD2 (5 bases). This specimen consisted of CD4+ or CD8+ T cells sorted from blood, obtained in a trial of the OX40 agonist ivuxolimab. The CDR3, as DNA: TGTGCCAGCAGCCAGAGGGTGGTTGAGCAGTTCTTC. This sequence encodes CASSQRVVEQFF.